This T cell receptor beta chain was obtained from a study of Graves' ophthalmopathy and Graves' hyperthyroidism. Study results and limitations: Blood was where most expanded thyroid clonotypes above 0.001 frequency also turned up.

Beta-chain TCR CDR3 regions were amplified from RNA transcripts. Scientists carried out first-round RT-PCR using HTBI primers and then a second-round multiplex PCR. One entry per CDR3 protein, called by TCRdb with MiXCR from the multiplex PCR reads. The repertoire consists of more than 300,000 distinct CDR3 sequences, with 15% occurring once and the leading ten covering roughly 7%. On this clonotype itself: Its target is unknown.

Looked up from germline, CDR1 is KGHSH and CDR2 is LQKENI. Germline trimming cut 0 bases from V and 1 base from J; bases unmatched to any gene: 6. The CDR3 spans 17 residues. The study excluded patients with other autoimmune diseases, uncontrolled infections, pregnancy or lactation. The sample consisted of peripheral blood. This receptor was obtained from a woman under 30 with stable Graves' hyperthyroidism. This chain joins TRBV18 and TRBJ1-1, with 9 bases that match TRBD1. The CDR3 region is CASSPPIDRGGNTEAFF. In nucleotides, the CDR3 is TGTGCCAGCTCACCACCGATTGACAGGGGGGGGAACACTGAAGCTTTCTTT.